Sequencing of this TCR beta chain was carried out in a study of metastatic and nonmetastatic thyroid tumors. A word on this clone: The same CDR3 arises from other DNA sequences in this sample as well.

All patients reached thyroid surgery having received no treatment beforehand. The authors' processing: Researchers built a distant-metastasis classifier for papillary thyroid cancer that drew on CDR3 differences across clinicopathological groups. From the PCR reads, TCRdb re-called clones with MiXCR. TCRdb, rather than the study authors, made the V and J calls. The sample yields some 36,000 clones, about a sixth seen once. This CDR3 spans 21 amino acids. Germline values: CDR1 DFQATT, CDR2 SNEGSKA (reference sequence). V lost 1 base and J lost 1, with 32 bases in between. The chain employs TRBV20-1 and TRBJ2-7; a possible D gene is TRBD1 (6 bases). The material sequenced was blood. The sequence was collected from a male donor with papillary thyroid cancer or a benign thyroid nodule (not recorded which). Some clones in this sample may be carry-over from other donors' samples. This chain's CDR3 is CSARALLGHGQTGSRSYEQYF. The CDR3, as DNA: TGCAGTGCTAGAGCCTTATTGGGACACGGACAAACGGGTTCAAGGTCCTACGAGCAGTACTTC.